Ten or more counts support the clone carrying this TCR beta chain. Its antigen is undetermined. This entry belongs to a study of identical twins. Notes on the study in general: Cord blood beta clonotypes that were abundant carried fewer insertions, and memory repertoires showed no such trend.

Germline assignment: CDR1 SGHRS and CDR2 YFSETQ. There are 15 residues in the CDR3. Trimming cost V 1 base and J 10 bases, with 18 bases left between them. A single record per CDR3 protein comes from TCRdb applying MiXCR to the 5' RACE reads. The sample has 400,000 or so distinct CDR3 sequences, roughly 9% seen once. The sequenced sample was naive T cells sorted from blood. V usage is TRBV5-1 and J usage is TRBJ2-1; D remains unclear. This receptor was obtained from a woman in her forties or fifties in good health. In DNA form, the CDR3 reads TGCGCCAGCAGCTTGAGTGCGGTCCCGGGTACGGAGCAGTTCTTC. The encoded protein is CASSLSAVPGTEQFF.